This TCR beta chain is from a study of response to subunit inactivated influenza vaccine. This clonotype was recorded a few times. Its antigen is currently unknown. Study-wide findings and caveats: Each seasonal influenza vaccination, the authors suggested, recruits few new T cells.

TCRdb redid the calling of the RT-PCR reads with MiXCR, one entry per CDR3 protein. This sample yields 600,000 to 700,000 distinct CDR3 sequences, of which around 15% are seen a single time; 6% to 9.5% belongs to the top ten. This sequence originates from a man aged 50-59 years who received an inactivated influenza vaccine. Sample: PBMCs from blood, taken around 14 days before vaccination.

Here the CDR3 DNA reads TGCGCCAGCACCGTAACAGGGTCCACCGGGGAGCTGTTTTTT. It translates to CASTVTGSTGELFF. V is TRBV5-1 and J is TRBJ2-2; weak D call: TRBD1 (6 bases). The CDR3 runs to 14 residues. CDR1 is SGHRS and CDR2 is YFSETQ in the germline V gene. Trimming removed 6 bases at V and 4 bases at J, with 13 bases between. Combining the CDR3 with reference TRBV5-1 and TRBJ2-2 gives the whole variable domain KAGVTQTPRYLIKTRGQQVTLSCSPISGHRSVSWYQQTPGQGLQFLFEYFSETQRNKGNFPGRFSGRQFSNSRSEMNVSTLELGDSALYLCASTVTGSTGELFFGEGSRLTVL.